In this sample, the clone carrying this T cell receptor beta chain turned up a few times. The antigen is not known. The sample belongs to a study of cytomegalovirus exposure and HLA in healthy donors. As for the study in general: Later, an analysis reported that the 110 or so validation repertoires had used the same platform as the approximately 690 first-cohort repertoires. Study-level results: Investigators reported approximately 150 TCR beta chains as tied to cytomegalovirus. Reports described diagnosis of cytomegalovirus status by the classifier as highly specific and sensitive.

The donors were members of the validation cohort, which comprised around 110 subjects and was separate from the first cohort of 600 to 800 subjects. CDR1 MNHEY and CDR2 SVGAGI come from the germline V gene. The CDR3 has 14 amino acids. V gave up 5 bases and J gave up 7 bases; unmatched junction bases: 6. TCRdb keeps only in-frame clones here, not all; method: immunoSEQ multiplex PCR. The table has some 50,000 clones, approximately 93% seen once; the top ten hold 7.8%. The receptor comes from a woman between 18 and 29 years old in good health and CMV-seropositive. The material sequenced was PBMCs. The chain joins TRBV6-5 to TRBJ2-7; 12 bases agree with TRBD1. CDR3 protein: CASSPGQGAREQYF. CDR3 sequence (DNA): TGTGCCAGCAGTCCGGGACAGGGGGCTCGAGAGCAGTACTTC.